Sequencing of this T cell receptor (beta chain) was carried out in a study of memory CD4+ T cells and cytomegalovirus serostatus. General study points: The CMV-associated TCR signature appears largely within the CD4+ memory repertoire.

Germline V gives CDR1 MGHRA, CDR2 YSYEKL. The V end was cut by 0 bases, the J end by 6 bases, with 8 bases between. The CDR3 contains 13 residues. The sort gate was single viable CD3+CD4+CD8-CD45RO+ cells for memory CD4+ T cells. Clones were read by immunoSEQ multiplex PCR, and TCRdb kept only the in-frame ones, dropping some. There are tens of thousands of clones in the sample; just under 80% occur only once, and about 0.6% lies in the top ten. This clone was seen a few times. The antigen is unknown. The chain carries TRBV4-1 and TRBJ1-2; no clear D. Sequencing was done on a sample of memory CD4+ T cells from blood. The TCR comes from an adult in good health and CMV-seronegative. CDR3 sequence: CASSQDTLDGYTF. The CDR3 DNA reads as TGCGCCAGCAGCCAAGATACCCTGGATGGCTACACCTTC.